The rows below give T cell receptor beta chains drawn from one sample of a study of a mutant IDH1 vaccine in newly diagnosed glioma. Generated by immunoSEQ multiplex PCR, the TCRdb table keeps only in-frame clones and is missing some. The profile shows some 87,000 clones, approximately 78% of them singletons. These receptors have no identified antigens. This specimen consisted of PBMCs, obtained from a glioma patient whose treatment included an IDH1 peptide vaccine. These receptors all come from a man aged 35 to 55 with glioma. CDR3s include the opening cysteine and the closing phenylalanine or tryptophan. A D gene is named only where the DNA matches it firmly. The size of a clone is reported for some rows only, either as once, few or many, or as a class for expanded clones.

D gene: .
clone size: .
V gene: TRBV25-1
J gene: TRBJ2-5
CDR3 protein: CASTDPSRQYF

D gene: .
clone size: once
V gene: TRBV28
J gene: TRBJ2-3
CDR3 protein: CASSEGSDTQYF

D gene: TRBD1
clone size: .
V gene: TRBV7-2
J gene: TRBJ1-6
CDR3 protein: CASSLRTGGSPLHF

D gene: .
clone size: .
V gene: TRBV29-1
J gene: TRBJ2-5
CDR3 protein: CSVTPLGETQYF

D gene: TRBD2
clone size: .
V gene: TRBV7-7
J gene: TRBJ2-3
CDR3 protein: CASSVSGGDTQYF

D gene: .
clone size: .
V gene: TRBV15
J gene: TRBJ2-7
CDR3 protein: CATSRVDSSYEQYF

D gene: TRBD1
clone size: .
V gene: TRBV4-3
J gene: TRBJ2-3
CDR3 protein: CASSQGWSTGTGRRDTQYF

D gene: .
clone size: .
V gene: TRBV5-4
J gene: TRBJ2-3
CDR3 protein: CASSRPSGTDTQYF

D gene: .
clone size: .
V gene: TRBV6-1
J gene: TRBJ2-7
CDR3 protein: CASSEGSGSSYEQYF

D gene: TRBD1
clone size: many
V gene: TRBV4-3
J gene: TRBJ2-1
CDR3 protein: CASSQDIQGAAYNEQFF

D gene: .
clone size: .
V gene: TRBV4-2
J gene: TRBJ2-7
CDR3 protein: CASSPLQQFYEQYF

D gene: .
clone size: .
V gene: TRBV11-1
J gene: TRBJ2-5
CDR3 protein: CASSLGARETQYF

D gene: TRBD2
clone size: .
V gene: TRBV11-2
J gene: TRBJ2-7
CDR3 protein: CASSHVSGRGPYEQYF

D gene: TRBD1
clone size: .
V gene: TRBV19
J gene: TRBJ1-4
CDR3 protein: CASSQYRGRTNEKLFF

D gene: TRBD2
clone size: .
V gene: TRBV28
J gene: TRBJ2-3
CDR3 protein: CASLKDVTSGRALGTDTQYF

D gene: .
clone size: .
V gene: TRBV7-2
J gene: TRBJ2-7
CDR3 protein: CASSLGTGRYEQYF

D gene: TRBD2
clone size: .
V gene: TRBV19
J gene: TRBJ2-1
CDR3 protein: CASSWSGLAGGKSGGEQFF

D gene: .
clone size: .
V gene: TRBV4-2
J gene: TRBJ1-2
CDR3 protein: CASGFPRQSF

D gene: TRBD1
clone size: .
V gene: TRBV6-5
J gene: TRBJ2-7
CDR3 protein: CASRRGQAQTSEQYF

D gene: .
clone size: .
V gene: TRBV7-2
J gene: TRBJ2-5
CDR3 protein: CASSLARLMYQETQYF

D gene: .
clone size: .
V gene: TRBV15
J gene: TRBJ2-5
CDR3 protein: CATSRGGKRRQETQYF

D gene: .
clone size: .
V gene: TRBV6-6
J gene: TRBJ1-4
CDR3 protein: CASSYSGPTNEKLFF